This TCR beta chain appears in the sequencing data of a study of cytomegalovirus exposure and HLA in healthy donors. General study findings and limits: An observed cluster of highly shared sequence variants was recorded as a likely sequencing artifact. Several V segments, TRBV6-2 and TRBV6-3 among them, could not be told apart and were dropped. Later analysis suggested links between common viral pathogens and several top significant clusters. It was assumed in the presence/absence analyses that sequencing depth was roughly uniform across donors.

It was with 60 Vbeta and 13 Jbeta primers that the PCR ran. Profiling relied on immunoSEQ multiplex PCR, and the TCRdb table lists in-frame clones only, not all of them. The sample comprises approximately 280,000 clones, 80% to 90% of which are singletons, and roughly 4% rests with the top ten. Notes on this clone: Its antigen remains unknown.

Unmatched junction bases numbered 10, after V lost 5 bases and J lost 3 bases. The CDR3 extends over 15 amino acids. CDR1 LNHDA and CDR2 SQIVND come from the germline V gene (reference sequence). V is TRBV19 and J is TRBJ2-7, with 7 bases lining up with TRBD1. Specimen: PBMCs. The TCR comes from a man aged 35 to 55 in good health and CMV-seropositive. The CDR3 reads CASSPSSTGYYEQYF. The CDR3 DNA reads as TGTGCCAGTAGTCCTTCCTCGACAGGGTACTACGAGCAGTACTTC.